The source of this TCR beta chain is a study of blood T cells in healthy people across ages. Each donor's blood draw was approximately 10 milliliters of peripheral blood. It was with a sample-barcoded 5' primer and a J-beta primer mix that a second PCR of roughly 6 to 12 cycles was run. Using its own MiXCR run on the 5' RACE reads, TCRdb lists one record per CDR3 protein. The data contain about 1.1 million distinct CDR3 sequences, around two fifths of them singletons. CDR3 length equals 17 residues. The germline CDR1 and CDR2 sequences are MNHEY and SVGEGT. V dropped 4 bases and J dropped 2 bases, with 15 bases sitting between them.

The specimen sequenced was blood. The receptor's source is a man between 18 and 35 years old in good health. V and J are TRBV6-2 or TRBV6-3 and TRBJ1-6, with D possibly matching TRBD1 (6 bases). The CDR3 loop reads CASSSDRNLAYNSPLHF. CDR3 coding DNA: TGTGCCAGCAGTTCGGACAGAAACCTAGCCTATAATTCACCCCTCCACTTT.